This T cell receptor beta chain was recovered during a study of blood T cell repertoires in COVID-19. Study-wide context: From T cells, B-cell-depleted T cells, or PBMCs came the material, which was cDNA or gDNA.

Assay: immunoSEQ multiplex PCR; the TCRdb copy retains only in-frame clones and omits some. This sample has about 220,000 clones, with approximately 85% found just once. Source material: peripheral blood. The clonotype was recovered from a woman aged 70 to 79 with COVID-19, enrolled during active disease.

CDR3 sequence: CASSVGLPGNTIYF. CDR3 nucleotides: TGTGCCAGCAGCGTAGGGCTCCCGGGAAACACCATATATTTT. The V call is TRBV9, the J call TRBJ1-3; no clear D gene. This CDR3 contains 14 residues. The germline gives CDR1 SGDLS, CDR2 YYNGEE. Trimming cost V 0 bases and J 4 bases, with 8 bases left between them.